Detailed here is one T cell receptor (beta chain). This record comes from a study of T cell responses to AZD1222 COVID-19 vaccine. Trimming removed 5 bases at V and 4 bases at J, with 17 bases between. The CDR3 runs to 15 residues. Per germline, CDR1 MNHEY and CDR2 SVGAGI. Libraries were prepared by immunoSEQ multiplex PCR; TCRdb keeps only in-frame clonotypes and omits some of them. The profile shows about 140,000 clones, roughly 93% of them singletons. This TCR was recovered from an adult in good health. V and J are TRBV6-5 and TRBJ1-1; the D is unclear. The sample in question was peripheral blood, obtained on day 0 of MenACWY control vaccination. This chain's CDR3 is CASSRVGKAGTEAFF. The CDR3 coding sequence is TGTGCCAGCAGTCGGGTAGGGAAAGCGGGCACTGAAGCTTTCTTT.